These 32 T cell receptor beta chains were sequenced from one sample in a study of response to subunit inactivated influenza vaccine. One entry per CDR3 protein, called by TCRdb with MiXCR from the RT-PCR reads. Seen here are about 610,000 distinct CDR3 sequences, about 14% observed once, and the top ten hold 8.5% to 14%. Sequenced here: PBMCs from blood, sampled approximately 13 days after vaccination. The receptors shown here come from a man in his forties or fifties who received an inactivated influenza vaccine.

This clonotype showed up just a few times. As DNA, the CDR3 is TGTGCCAGCAATCACAGAAACTCCTATGGCTACACCTTC. Translation: CASNHRNSYGYTF. V usage is TRBV6-2 or TRBV6-3 and J usage is TRBJ1-2; D is unresolved. The CDR3 length is 13 residues. Trimming shortened V by 7 bases and J by 4 bases, and 13 bases separated the two germline ends. From germline, CDR1 is MNHEY and CDR2 SVGEGT.

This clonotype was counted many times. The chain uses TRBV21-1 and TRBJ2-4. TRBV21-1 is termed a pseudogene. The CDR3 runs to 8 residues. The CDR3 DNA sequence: TGTGCCCCCAACATTCAGTACTTC. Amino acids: CAPNIQYF.

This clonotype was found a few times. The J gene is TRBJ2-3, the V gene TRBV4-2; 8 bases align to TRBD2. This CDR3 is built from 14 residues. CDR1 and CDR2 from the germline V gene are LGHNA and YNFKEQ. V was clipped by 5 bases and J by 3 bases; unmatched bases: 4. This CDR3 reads CASSGREGTDTQYF. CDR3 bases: TGTGCCAGCAGCGGACGGGAGGGTACAGATACGCAGTATTTT.

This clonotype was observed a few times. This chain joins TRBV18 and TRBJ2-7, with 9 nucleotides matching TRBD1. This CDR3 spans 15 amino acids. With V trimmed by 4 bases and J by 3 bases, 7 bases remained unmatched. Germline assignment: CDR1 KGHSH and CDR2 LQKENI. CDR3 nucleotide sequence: TGTGCCAGCTCACGAGGGACAGGGCCGGGCTACGAGCAGTACTTC. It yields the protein CASSRGTGPGYEQYF.

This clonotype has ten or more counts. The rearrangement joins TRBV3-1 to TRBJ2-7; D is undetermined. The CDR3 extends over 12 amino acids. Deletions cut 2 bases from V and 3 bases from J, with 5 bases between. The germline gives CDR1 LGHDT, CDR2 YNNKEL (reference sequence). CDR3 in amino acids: CASSQQNYEQYF. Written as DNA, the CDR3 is TGTGCCAGCAGCCAACAGAACTACGAGCAGTACTTC.

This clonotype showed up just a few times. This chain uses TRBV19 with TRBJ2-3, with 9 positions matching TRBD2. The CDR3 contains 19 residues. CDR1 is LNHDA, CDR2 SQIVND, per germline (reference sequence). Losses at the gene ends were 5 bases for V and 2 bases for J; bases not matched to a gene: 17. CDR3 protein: CASSARPLGGRAITDTQYF. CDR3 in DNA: TGTGCCAGTAGTGCCCGACCTTTGGGCGGGAGGGCCATCACAGATACGCAGTATTTT.

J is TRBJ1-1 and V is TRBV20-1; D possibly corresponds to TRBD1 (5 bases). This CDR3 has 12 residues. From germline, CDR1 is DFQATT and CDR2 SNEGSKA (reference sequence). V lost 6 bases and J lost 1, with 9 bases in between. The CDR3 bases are TGCAGTGCCGCAAGGGGGAACACTGAAGCTTTCTTT. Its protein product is CSAARGNTEAFF.

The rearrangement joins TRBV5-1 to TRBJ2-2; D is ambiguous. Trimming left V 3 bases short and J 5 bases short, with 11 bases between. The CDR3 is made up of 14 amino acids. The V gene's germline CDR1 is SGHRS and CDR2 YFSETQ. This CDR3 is CASSSTVGTGELFF. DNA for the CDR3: TGCGCCAGCAGCTCTACAGTGGGTACCGGGGAGCTGTTTTTT.

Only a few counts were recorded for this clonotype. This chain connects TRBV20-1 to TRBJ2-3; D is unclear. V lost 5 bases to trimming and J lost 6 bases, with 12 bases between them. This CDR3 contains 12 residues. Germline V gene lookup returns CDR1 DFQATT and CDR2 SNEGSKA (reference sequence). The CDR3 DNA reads TGCAGTGCTTGGACGCGCAAGGATACGCAGTATTTT. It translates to CSAWTRKDTQYF.

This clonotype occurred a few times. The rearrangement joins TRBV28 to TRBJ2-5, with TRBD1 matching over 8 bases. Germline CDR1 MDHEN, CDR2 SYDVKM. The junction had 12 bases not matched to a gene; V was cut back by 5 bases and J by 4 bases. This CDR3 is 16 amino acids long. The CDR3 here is CASSPTPGQAIETQYF. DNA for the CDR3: TGTGCCAGCAGTCCGACCCCGGGACAGGCTATAGAGACCCAGTACTTC.

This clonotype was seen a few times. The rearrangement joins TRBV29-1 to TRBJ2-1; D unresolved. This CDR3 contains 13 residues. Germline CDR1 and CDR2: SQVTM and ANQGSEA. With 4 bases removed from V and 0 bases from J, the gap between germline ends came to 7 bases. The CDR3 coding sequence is TGCAGCGTTGCCCTCAGCTCCTACAATGAGCAGTTCTTC. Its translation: CSVALSSYNEQFF.

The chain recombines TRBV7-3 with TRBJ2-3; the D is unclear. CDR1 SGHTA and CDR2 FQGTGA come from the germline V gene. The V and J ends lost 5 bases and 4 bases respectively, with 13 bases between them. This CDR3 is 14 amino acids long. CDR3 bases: TGTGCCAGCAGCGTCGACCCTGGCGCAGATACGCAGTATTTT. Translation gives CASSVDPGADTQYF.

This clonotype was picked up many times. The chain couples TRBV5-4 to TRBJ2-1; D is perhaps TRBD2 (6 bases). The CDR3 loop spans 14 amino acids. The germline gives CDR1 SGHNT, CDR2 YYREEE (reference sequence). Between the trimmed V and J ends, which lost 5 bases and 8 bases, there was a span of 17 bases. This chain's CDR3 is CASRVGGMRDEQFF. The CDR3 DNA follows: TGTGCCAGCAGAGTTGGGGGGATGAGGGATGAGCAGTTCTTC.

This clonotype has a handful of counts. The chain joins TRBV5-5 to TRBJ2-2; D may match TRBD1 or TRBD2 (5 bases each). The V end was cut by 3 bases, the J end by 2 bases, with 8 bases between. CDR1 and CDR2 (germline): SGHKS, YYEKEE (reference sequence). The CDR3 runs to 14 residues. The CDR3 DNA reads TGTGCCAGCAGCTGGGGACGTAACACCGGGGAGCTGTTTTTT. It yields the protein CASSWGRNTGELFF.

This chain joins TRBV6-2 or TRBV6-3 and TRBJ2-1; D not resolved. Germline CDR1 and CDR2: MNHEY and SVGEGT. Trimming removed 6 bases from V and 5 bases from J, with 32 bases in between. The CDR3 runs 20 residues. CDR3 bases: TGTGCCAGCAGCCCCGCCGCCACGGTTAGTCGGGCCTACCTAAACAATGAGCAGTTCTTC. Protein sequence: CASSPAATVSRAYLNNEQFF.

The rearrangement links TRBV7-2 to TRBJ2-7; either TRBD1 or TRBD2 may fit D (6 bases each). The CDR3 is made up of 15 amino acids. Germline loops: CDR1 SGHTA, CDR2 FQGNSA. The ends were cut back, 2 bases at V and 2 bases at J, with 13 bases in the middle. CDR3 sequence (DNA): TGTGCCAGCAGCTTAACGGGGGCCCGGGCCTACGAGCAGTACTTC. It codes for CASSLTGARAYEQYF.

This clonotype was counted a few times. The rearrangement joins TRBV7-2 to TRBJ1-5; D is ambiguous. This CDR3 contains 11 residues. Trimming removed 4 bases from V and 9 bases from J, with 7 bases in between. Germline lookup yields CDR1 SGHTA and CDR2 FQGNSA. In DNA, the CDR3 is TGTGCCAGCAGCTCGGGCGGGCCCCAGCATTTT. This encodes CASSSGGPQHF. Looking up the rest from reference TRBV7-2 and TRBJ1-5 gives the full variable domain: GAGVSQSPSNKVTEKGKDVELRCDPISGHTALYWYRQSLGQGLEFLIYFQGNSAPDKSGLPSDRFSAERTGGSVSTLTIQRTQQEDSAVYLCASSSGGPQHFGDGTRLSIL.

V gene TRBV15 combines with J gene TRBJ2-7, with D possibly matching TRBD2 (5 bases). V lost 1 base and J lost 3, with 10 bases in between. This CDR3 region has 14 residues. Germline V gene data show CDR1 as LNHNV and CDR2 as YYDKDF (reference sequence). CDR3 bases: TGTGCCACCAGCAGAGTGGACTCGCGCTACGAGCAGTACTTC. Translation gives CATSRVDSRYEQYF.

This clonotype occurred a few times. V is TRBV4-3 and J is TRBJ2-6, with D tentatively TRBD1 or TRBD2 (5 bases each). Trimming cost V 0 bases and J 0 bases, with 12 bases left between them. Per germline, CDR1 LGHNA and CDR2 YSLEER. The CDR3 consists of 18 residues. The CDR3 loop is CASSQEGFGTSGANVLTF. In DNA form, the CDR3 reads TGCGCCAGCAGCCAAGAGGGTTTCGGGACCTCTGGGGCCAACGTCCTGACTTTC.

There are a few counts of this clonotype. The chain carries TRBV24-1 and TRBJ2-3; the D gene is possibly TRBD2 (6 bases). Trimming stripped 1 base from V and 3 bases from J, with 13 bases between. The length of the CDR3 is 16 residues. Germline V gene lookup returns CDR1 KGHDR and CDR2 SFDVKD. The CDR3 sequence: CATSDFGGDLTDTQYF. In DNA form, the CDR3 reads TGTGCCACCAGTGATTTTGGCGGGGACTTAACAGATACGCAGTATTTT.

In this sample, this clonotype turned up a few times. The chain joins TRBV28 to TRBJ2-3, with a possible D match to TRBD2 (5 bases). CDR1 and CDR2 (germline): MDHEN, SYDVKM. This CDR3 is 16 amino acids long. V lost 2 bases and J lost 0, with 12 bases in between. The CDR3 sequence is CASSLMSSSSTDTQYF. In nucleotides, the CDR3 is TGTGCCAGCAGTTTAATGTCTAGCAGTAGCACAGATACGCAGTATTTT. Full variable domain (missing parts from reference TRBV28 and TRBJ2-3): DVKVTQSSRYLVKRTGEKVFLECVQDMDHENMFWYRQDPGLGLRLIYFSYDVKMKEKGDIPEGYSVSREKKERFSLILESASTNQTSMYLCASSLMSSSSTDTQYFGPGTRLTVL.

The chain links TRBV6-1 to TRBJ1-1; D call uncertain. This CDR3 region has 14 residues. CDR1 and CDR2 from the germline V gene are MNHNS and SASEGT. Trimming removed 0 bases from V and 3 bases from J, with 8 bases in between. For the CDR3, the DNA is TGTGCCAGCAGTGAAGCGTTGAGGGACACTGAAGCTTTCTTT. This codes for CASSEALRDTEAFF.

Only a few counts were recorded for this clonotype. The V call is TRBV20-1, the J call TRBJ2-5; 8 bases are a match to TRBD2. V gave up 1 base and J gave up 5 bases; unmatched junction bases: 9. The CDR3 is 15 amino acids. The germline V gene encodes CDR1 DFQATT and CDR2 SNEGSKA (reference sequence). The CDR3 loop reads CSARGSSGMGETQYF. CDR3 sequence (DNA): TGCAGTGCTAGAGGGAGTAGCGGGATGGGTGAGACCCAGTACTTC.

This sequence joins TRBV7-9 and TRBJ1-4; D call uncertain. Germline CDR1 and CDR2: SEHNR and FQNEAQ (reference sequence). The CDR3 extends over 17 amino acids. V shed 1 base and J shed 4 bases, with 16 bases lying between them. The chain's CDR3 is CASSLGGWEEDNEKLFF. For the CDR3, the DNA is TGTGCCAGCAGCTTAGGCGGGTGGGAGGAAGATAATGAAAAACTGTTTTTT.

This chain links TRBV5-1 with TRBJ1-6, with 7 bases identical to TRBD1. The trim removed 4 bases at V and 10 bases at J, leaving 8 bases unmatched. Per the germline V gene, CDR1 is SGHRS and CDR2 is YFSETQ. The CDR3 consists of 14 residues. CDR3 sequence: CASSIDRAESPLHF. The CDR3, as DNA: TGCGCCAGCAGCATTGACAGGGCTGAATCACCCCTCCACTTT.

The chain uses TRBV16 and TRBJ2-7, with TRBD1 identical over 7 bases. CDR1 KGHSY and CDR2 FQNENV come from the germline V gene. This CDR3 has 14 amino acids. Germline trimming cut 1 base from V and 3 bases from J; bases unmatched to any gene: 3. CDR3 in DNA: TGTGCCAGCAGCCAATGGGACAGCAACTACGAGCAGTACTTC. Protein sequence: CASSQWDSNYEQYF.

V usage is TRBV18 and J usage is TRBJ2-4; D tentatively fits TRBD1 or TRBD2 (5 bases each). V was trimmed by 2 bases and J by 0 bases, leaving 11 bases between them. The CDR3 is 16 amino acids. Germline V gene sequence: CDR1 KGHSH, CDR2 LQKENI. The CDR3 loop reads CASSPARGLAKNIQYF. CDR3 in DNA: TGTGCCAGCTCACCAGCGAGGGGATTAGCCAAAAACATTCAGTACTTC.

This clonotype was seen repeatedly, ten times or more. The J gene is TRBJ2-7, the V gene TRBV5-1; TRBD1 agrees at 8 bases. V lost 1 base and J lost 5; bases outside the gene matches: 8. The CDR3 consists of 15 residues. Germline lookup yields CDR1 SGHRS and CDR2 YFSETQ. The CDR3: CASSLLWTGSDEQYF. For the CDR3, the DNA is TGCGCCAGCAGCTTGCTGTGGACAGGGTCGGACGAGCAGTACTTC.

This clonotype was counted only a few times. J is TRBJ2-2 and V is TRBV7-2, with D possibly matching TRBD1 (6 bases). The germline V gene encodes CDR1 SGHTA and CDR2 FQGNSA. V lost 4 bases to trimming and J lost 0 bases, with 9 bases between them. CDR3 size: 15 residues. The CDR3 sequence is CASSSWTANTGELFF. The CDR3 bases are TGTGCCAGCAGCTCGTGGACAGCGAACACCGGGGAGCTGTTTTTT.

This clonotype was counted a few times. CDR3 nucleotides: TGTGCCATCAGTGAATGGGATGCCGGAACAGATACGCAGTATTTT. Its protein product is CAISEWDAGTDTQYF. This rearrangement joins TRBV10-3 to TRBJ2-3; no clear D gene. Per germline, CDR1 ENHRY and CDR2 SYGVKD. With 3 bases removed from V and 3 bases from J, the gap between germline ends came to 13 bases. The CDR3 spans 15 residues.

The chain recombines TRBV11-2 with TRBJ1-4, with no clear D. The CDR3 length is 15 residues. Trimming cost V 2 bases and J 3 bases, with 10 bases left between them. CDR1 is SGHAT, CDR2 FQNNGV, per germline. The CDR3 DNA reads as TGTGCCAGCAGCTTAACTTATGGAGCTAATGAAAAACTGTTTTTT. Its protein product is CASSLTYGANEKLFF. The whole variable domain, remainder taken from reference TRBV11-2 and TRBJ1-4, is EAGVAQSPRYKIIEKRQSVAFWCNPISGHATLYWYQQILGQGPKLLIQFQNNGVVDDSQLPKDRFSAERLKGVDSTLKIQPAKLEDSAVYLCASSLTYGANEKLFFGSGTQLSVL.

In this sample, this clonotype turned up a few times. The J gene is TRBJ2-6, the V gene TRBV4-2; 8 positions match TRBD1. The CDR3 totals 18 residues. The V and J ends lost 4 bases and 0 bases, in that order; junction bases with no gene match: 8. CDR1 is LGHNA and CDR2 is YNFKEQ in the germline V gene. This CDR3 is CASSRGQGRTSGANVLTF. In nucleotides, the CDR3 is TGTGCCAGCAGCCGCGGACAGGGTCGGACCTCTGGGGCCAACGTCCTGACTTTC.